This T cell receptor beta chain was sequenced for a study of Tregs in tolerant kidney transplant recipients. Regarding the study as a whole: Tolerant patients' donor-specific Tregs expanded beyond overall Tregs, suggesting antigen-driven growth. Nucleotide sequences could not be compared across some patients' samples due to primer changes.

Germline V gene lookup returns CDR1 ENHRY and CDR2 SYGVKD. Deletions cut 10 bases from V and 4 bases from J, with 11 bases between. The CDR3 extends over 12 amino acids. The protocol was immunoSEQ multiplex PCR, while the TCRdb copy is restricted to in-frame clones and leaves out a portion. The table includes about 94,000 clones, 80% to 95% detected once. About this clone itself: Its cognate antigen is unknown.

The chain joins TRBV10-3 to TRBJ2-1, with D possibly TRBD2 on 6 matching bases. This sample comprised CD4+ T cells from blood, obtained before the transplant. The sequence derives from a human donor who received a combined kidney and bone marrow transplant. CDR3 DNA sequence: TGTGCCAGCCGGGACTCGTACAATGAGCAGTTCTTC. This gives the protein CASRDSYNEQFF.